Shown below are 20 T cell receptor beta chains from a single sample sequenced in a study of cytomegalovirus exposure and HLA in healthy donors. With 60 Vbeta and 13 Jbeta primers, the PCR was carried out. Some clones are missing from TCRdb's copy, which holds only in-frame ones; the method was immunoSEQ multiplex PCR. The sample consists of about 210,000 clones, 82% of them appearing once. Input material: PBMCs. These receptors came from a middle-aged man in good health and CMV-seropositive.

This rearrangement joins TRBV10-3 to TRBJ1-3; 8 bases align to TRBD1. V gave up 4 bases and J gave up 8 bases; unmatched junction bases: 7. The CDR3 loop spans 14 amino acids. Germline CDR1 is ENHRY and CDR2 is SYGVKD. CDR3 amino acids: CAISVGQGSYTIYF. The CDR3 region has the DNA TGTGCCATCAGTGTCGGACAGGGCTCATACACCATATATTTT.

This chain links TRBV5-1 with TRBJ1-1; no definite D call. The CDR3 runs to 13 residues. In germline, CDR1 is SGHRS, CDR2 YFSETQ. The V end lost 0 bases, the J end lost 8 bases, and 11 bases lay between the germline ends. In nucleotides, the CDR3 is TGCGCCAGCAGCTTGGAGATCGGCAGGGAAGCTTTCTTT. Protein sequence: CASSLEIGREAFF.

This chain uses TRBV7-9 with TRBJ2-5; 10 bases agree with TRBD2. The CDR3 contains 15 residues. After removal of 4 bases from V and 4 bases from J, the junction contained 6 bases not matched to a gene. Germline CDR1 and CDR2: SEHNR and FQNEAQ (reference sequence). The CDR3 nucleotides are TGTGCCAGCAGCTCCTTAGCGGGAGGAGTAGAGACCCAGTACTTC. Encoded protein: CASSSLAGGVETQYF. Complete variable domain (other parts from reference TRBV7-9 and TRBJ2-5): DTGVSQNPRHKITKRGQNVTFRCDPISEHNRLYWYRQTLGQGPEFLTYFQNEAQLEKSRLLSDRFSAERPKGSFSTLEIQRTEQGDSAMYLCASSSLAGGVETQYFGPGTRLLVL.

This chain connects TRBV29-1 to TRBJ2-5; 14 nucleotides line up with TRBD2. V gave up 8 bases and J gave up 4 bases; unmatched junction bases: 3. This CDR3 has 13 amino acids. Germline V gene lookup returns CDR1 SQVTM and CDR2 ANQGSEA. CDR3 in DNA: TGCAGCACCGGGACTAGCGGGAGAGAGACCCAGTACTTC. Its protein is CSTGTSGRETQYF.

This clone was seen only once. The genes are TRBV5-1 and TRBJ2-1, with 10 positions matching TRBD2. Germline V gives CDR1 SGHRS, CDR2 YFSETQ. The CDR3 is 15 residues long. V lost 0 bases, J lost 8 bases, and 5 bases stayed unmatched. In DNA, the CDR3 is TGCGCCAGCAGCTTGGAGGGACTAGCGACCGATGAGCAGTTCTTC. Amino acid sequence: CASSLEGLATDEQFF.

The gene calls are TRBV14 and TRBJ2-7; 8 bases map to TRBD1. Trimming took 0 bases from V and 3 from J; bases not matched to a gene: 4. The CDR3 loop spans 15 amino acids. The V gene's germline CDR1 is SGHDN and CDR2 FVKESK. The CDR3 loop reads CASSQDAGGFYEQYF. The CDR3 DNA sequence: TGTGCCAGCAGCCAAGATGCAGGGGGCTTCTACGAGCAGTACTTC. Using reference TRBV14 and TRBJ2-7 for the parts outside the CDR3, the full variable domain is EAGVTQFPSHSVIEKGQTVTLRCDPISGHDNLYWYRRVMGKEIKFLLHFVKESKQDESGMPNNRFLAERTGGTYSTLKVQPAELEDSGVYFCASSQDAGGFYEQYFGPGTRLTVT.

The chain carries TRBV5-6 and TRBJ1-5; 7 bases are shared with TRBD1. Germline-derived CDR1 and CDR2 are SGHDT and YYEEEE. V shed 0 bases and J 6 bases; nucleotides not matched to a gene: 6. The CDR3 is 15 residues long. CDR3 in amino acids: CASSLGQGRTQPQHF. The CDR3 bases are TGTGCCAGCAGCTTGGGACAGGGAAGGACTCAGCCCCAGCATTTT.

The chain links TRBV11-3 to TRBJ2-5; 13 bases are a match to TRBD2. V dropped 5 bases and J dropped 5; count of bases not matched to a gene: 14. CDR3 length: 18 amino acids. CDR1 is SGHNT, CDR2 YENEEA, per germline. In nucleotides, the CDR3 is TGTGCCAGCAGCACCGGACTAGCGGGGGAGATGGGGGGGGAGACCCAGTACTTC. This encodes CASSTGLAGEMGGETQYF. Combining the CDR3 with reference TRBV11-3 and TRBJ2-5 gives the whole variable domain EAGVVQSPRYKIIEKKQPVAFWCNPISGHNTLYWYLQNLGQGPELLIRYENEEAVDDSQLPKDRFSAERLKGVDSTLKIQPAELGDSAVYLCASSTGLAGEMGGETQYFGPGTRLLVL.

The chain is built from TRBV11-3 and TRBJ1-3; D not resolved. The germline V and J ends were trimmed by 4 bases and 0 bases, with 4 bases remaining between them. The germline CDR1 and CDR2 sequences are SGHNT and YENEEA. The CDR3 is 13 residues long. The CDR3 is CASSSYSGNTIYF. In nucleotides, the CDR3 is TGTGCCAGCAGCTCCTACTCTGGAAACACCATATATTTT.

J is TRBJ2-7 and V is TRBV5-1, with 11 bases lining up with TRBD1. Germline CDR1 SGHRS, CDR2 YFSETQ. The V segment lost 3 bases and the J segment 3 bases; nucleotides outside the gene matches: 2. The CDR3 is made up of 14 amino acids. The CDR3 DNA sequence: TGCGCCAGCAGCTGGACAGGGGGCAACTACGAGCAGTACTTC. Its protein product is CASSWTGGNYEQYF.

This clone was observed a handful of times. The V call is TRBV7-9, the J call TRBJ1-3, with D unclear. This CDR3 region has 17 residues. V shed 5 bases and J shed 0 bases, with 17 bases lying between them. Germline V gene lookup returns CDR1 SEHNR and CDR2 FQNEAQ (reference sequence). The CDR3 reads CASSPSPGGHSGNTIYF. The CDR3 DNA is TGTGCCAGCAGCCCAAGCCCCGGAGGCCACTCTGGAAACACCATATATTTT.

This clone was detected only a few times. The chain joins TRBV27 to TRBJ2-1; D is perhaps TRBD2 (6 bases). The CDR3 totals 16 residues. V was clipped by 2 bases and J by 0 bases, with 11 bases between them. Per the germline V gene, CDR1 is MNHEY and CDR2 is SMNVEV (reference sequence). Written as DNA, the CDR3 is TGTGCCAGCAGTTTAAGTGGCGGGATCTCCTACAATGAGCAGTTCTTC. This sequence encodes CASSLSGGISYNEQFF.

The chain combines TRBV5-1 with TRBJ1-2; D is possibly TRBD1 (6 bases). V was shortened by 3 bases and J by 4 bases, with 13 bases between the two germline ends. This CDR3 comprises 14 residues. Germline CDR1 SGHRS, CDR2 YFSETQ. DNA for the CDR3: TGCGCCAGCAGCTCTGCAGGGGAAGGCTATGGCTACACCTTC. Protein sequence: CASSSAGEGYGYTF.

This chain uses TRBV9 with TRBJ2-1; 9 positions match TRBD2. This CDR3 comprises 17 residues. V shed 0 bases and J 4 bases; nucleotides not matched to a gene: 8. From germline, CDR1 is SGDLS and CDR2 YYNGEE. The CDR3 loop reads CASSVAGAGGPYNEQFF. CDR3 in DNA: TGTGCCAGCAGCGTAGCCGGGGCGGGAGGGCCGTACAATGAGCAGTTCTTC.

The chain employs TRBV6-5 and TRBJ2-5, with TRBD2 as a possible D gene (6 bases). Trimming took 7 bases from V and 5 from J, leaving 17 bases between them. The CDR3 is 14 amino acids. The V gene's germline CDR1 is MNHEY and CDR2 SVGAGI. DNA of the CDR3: TGTGCCAGCACCCAAGCGTGGGGGGAGGAGACCCAGTACTTC. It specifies CASTQAWGEETQYF.

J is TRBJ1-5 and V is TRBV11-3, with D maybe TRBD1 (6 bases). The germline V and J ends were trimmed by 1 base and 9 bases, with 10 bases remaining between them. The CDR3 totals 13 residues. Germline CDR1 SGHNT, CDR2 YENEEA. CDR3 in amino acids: CASSLGQVGPQHF. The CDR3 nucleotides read TGTGCCAGCAGCTTAGGACAGGTGGGGCCCCAGCATTTT.

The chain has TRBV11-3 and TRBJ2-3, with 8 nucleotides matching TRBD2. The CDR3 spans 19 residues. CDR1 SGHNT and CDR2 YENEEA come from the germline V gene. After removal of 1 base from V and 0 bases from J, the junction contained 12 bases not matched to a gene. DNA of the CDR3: TGTGCCAGCAGCTTAGGGACTAGCTCTCTCTCCCTTAGCACAGATACGCAGTATTTT. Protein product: CASSLGTSSLSLSTDTQYF.

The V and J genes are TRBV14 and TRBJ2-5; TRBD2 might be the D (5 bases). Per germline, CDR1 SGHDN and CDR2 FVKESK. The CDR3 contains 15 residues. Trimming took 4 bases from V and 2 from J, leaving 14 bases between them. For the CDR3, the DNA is TGTGCCAGCAGCCCAACTAGGGTTGTTCAAGAGACCCAGTACTTC. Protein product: CASSPTRVVQETQYF.

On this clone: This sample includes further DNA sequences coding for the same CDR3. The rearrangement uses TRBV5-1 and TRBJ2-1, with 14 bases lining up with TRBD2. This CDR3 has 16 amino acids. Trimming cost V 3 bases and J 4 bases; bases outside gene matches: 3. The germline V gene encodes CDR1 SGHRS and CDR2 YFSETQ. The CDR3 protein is CASSWGLAGVYNEQFF. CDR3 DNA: TGCGCCAGCAGCTGGGGACTAGCGGGAGTTTACAATGAGCAGTTCTTC.

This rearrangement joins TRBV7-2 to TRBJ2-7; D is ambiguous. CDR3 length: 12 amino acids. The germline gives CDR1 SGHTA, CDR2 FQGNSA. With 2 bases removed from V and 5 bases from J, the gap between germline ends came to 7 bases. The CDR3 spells CASSLWANEQYF. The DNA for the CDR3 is TGTGCCAGCAGCTTATGGGCAAACGAGCAGTACTTC.